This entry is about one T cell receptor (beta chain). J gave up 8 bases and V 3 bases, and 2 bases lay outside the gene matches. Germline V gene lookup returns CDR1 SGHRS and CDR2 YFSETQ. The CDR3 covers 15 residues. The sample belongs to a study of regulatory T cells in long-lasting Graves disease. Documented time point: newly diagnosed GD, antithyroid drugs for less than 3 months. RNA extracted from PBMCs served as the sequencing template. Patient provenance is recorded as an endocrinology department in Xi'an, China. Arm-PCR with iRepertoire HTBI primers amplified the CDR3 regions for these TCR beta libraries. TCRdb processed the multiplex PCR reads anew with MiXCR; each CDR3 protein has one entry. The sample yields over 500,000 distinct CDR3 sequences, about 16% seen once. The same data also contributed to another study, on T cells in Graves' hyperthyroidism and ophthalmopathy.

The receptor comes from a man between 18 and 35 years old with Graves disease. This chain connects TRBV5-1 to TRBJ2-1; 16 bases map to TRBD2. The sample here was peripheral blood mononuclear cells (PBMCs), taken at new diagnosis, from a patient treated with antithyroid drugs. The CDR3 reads CASSSGTSGRDEQFF. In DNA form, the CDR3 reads TGCGCCAGCAGCTCCGGGACTAGCGGGAGGGATGAGCAGTTCTTC.